This TCR beta chain was identified during a study of blood T cell repertoires in COVID-19. The overall study: Collection of acute and convalescent COVID-19 samples took place in the United States, Italy and Spain. In each case, the material was cDNA or gDNA derived from T cells, B-cell-depleted T cells, or PBMCs.

In the authors' methods: Estimates of nucleated cell counts were drawn from the amplification of reference gene primers. Using immunoSEQ multiplex PCR, the repertoire was profiled, and TCRdb retains in-frame clones only, with some absent. V and J calls and clone size are given by that table; D and trimming were obtained from the DNA. The sample includes more than 95,000 clones, 70% to 80% seen only once; the top ten take 20% to 25%. Trimming took off 0 bases at V and 4 bases at J, with 5 bases between the two ends. This CDR3 has 12 amino acids. CDR1 and CDR2 from the germline V gene are SGHNT and YYREEE (reference sequence).

The sequencing sample was made of peripheral blood. This sequence joins TRBV5-4 and TRBJ2-7, with no clear D. This TCR was recovered from a human donor in a cohort sampled during active COVID-19. This CDR3 reads CASSLDLYEQYF. For the CDR3, the DNA is TGTGCCAGCAGCTTGGATCTGTACGAGCAGTACTTC.